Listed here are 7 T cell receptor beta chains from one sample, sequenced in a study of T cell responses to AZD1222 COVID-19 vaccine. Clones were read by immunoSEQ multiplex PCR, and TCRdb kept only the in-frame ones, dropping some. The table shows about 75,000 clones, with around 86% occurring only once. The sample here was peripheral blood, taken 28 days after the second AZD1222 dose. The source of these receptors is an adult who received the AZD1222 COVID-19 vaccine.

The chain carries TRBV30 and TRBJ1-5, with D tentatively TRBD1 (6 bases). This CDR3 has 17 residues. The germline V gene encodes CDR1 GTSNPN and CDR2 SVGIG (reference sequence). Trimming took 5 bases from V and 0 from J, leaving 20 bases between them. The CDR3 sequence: CAWRSRGGSGSNQPQHF. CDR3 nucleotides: TGTGCCTGGCGATCTAGAGGGGGAAGTGGTAGCAATCAGCCCCAGCATTTT.

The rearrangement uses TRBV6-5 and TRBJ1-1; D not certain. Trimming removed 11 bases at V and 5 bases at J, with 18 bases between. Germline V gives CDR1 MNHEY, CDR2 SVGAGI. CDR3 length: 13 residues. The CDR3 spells CAGSRGGRTEAFF. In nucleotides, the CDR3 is TGTGCCGGGTCTCGGGGAGGCCGGACTGAAGCTTTCTTT.

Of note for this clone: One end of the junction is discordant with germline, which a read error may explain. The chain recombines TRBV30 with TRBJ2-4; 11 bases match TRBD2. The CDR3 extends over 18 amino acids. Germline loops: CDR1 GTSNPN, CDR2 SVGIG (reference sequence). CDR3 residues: CAWGVAGGQWEAKNIQYF. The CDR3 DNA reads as TGTGCCTGGGGTGTAGCGGGGGGGCAATGGGAAGCCAAAAACATTCAGTACTTC.

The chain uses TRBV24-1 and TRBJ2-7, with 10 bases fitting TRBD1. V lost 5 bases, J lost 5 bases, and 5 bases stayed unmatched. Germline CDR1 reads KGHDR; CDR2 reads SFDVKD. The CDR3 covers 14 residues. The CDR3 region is CATSGPGQGNEQYF. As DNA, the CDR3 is TGTGCCACCAGTGGCCCGGGACAGGGGAACGAGCAGTACTTC.

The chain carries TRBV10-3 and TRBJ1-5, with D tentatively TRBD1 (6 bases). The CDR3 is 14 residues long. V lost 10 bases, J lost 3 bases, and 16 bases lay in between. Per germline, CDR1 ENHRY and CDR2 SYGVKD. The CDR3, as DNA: TGTGCCACCACTGGGACACAGGACAATCAGCCCCAGCATTTT. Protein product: CATTGTQDNQPQHF.

The CDR3 nucleotides read TGTGCCAGCAGTGAATCCCGACAGGGGGAAAATTATGGCTACACCTTC. It yields the protein CASSESRQGENYGYTF. This rearrangement joins TRBV25-1 to TRBJ1-2; 9 nucleotides align to TRBD1. CDR3 length: 16 residues. In germline, CDR1 is MGHDK, CDR2 SYGVNS. Germline trimming cut 1 base from V and 5 bases from J; bases unmatched to any gene: 8.

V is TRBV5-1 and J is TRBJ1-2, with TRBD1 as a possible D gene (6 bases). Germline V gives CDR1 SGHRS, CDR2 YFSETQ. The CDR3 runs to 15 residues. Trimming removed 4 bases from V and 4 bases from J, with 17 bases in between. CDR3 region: CASSARQDHGYGYTF. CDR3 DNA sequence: TGCGCCAGCAGCGCAAGACAGGACCACGGCTATGGCTACACCTTC.